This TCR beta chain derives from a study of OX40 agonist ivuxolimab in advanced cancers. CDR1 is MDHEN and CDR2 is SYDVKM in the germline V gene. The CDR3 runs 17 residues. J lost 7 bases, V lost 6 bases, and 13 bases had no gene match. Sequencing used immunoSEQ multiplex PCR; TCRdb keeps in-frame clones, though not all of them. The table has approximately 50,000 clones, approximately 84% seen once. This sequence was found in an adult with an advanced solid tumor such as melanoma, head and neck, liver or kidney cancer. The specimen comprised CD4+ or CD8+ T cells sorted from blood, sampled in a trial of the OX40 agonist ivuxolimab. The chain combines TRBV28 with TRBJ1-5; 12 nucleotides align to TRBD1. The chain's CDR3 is CASRAGTGTGGTQPQHF. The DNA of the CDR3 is TGTGCCAGCAGGGCAGGGACCGGGACAGGGGGCACGCAGCCCCAGCATTTT.